Below, 24 T cell receptor beta chains from the same sample are listed, as sequenced in a study of T cell changes during pregnancy in multiple sclerosis. The data were produced by immunoSEQ multiplex PCR, yet TCRdb's version contains in-frame clones alone and is incomplete. The table records tens of thousands of clones, roughly nine tenths of them present only once. This material consisted of CD4+ T cells from peripheral blood mononuclear cells, taken before pregnancy. The receptors originated from a female donor with multiple sclerosis, enrolled in a pregnancy study.

The rearrangement links TRBV30 to TRBJ1-5; 8 bases are a match to TRBD1. The CDR3 consists of 13 residues. Germline V lookup: CDR1 GTSNPN, CDR2 SVGIG (reference sequence). V shed 2 bases, J shed 14 bases, and the junction held 11 bases outside the gene matches. CDR3 nucleotide sequence: TGTGCCTGGAGTCAACCCCAGGGGGCGACTAAGCATTTT. Its translation: CAWSQPQGATKHF.

The V call is TRBV2, the J call TRBJ2-7; possibly TRBD1 for D (6 bases). The CDR3 totals 15 residues. Germline assignment: CDR1 SNHLY and CDR2 FYNNEI. The V and J ends lost 6 bases and 3 bases respectively, with 18 bases between them. CDR3 loop: CASSQTTGPLYEQYF. CDR3 sequence (DNA): TGTGCCAGCAGCCAGACGACAGGACCTCTCTACGAGCAGTACTTC.

This clone was picked up a small number of times. The genes are TRBV6-5 and TRBJ1-1; TRBD1 might be the D (6 bases). In germline, CDR1 is MNHEY, CDR2 SVGAGI. Trimming pared 5 bases from V and 5 bases from J, leaving 12 bases between. The CDR3 is 13 residues long. DNA for the CDR3: TGTGCCAGCAGTCGGGGTGGACAGACTGAAGCTTTCTTT. Amino acids: CASSRGGQTEAFF.

The chain couples TRBV30 to TRBJ2-5; 10 bases align to TRBD2. V gave up 3 bases and J gave up 7 bases; unmatched junction bases: 11. Germline CDR1 reads GTSNPN; CDR2 reads SVGIG (reference sequence). The CDR3 sequence is 15 residues long. The CDR3 DNA follows: TGTGCCTGGAGCCCCGTTGGACTAGCGGCGGGGACCCAGTACTTC. Translating gives CAWSPVGLAAGTQYF. The whole variable domain, remainder taken from reference TRBV30 and TRBJ2-5, is SQTIHQWPATLVQPVGSPLSLECTVEGTSNPNLYWYRQAAGRGLQLLFYSVGIGQISSEVPQNLSASRPQDRQFILSSKKLLLSDSGFYLCAWSPVGLAAGTQYFGPGTRLLVL.

The chain couples TRBV6-4 to TRBJ1-1; 9 bases fit TRBD1. The J segment lost 8 bases and the V segment lost 2 bases, leaving 3 bases of the junction unmatched. The CDR3 runs 13 residues. Germline V gene sequence: CDR1 MRHNA, CDR2 SNTAGT. The CDR3 reads CASSDGTGREAFF. Written as DNA, the CDR3 is TGTGCCAGCAGTGACGGGACAGGGAGGGAAGCTTTCTTT.

The rearrangement joins TRBV19 to TRBJ2-7; maybe TRBD1 (6 bases). Trimming removed 4 bases at V and 5 bases at J, with 9 bases between. CDR3 length: 12 amino acids. Germline lookup yields CDR1 LNHDA and CDR2 SQIVND (reference sequence). CDR3 amino acids: CASSTRTDEQYF. The CDR3 region has the DNA TGTGCCAGTAGTACTAGGACAGACGAGCAGTACTTC.

The rearrangement uses TRBV5-6 and TRBJ1-4; tentative D call: TRBD1 (6 bases). The CDR3 spans 14 residues. The V and J ends lost 4 bases and 3 bases respectively, with 10 bases between them. The germline V gene has CDR1 SGHDT and CDR2 YYEEEE. Written as DNA, the CDR3 is TGTGCCAGCAGCCGGACAGTAGCTAATGAAAAACTGTTTTTT. Its protein is CASSRTVANEKLFF.

On this clone itself: Other DNA sequences from this sample encode an identical CDR3 as well. The chain couples TRBV2 to TRBJ2-5; D perhaps matches TRBD1 (5 bases). V was trimmed by 3 bases and J by 4 bases, leaving 9 bases between them. CDR1 SNHLY and CDR2 FYNNEI come from the germline V gene. This CDR3 region has 13 residues. The CDR3: CASSDGATETQYF. CDR3 coding DNA: TGTGCCAGCAGTGATGGGGCGACAGAGACCCAGTACTTC.

This chain joins TRBV27 and TRBJ2-4, with TRBD2 matching 8 bases. The CDR3 loop spans 21 amino acids. Germline V lookup: CDR1 MNHEY, CDR2 SMNVEV (reference sequence). V gave up 2 bases and J gave up 0 bases; unmatched junction bases: 18. CDR3: CASSLTLGSGGLAQAKNIQYF. The CDR3 nucleotides read TGTGCCAGCAGTTTAACTCTCGGCAGCGGCGGACTAGCTCAAGCCAAAAACATTCAGTACTTC.

The V gene is TRBV30, the J gene TRBJ1-2; no definite D call. The CDR3 has 12 amino acids. CDR1 GTSNPN and CDR2 SVGIG come from the germline V gene (reference sequence). V was cut by 0 bases and J by 4 bases, with 6 bases left in between. CDR3 nucleotide sequence: TGTGCCTGGAGTGTAACTGCCTATGGCTACACCTTC. This gives the protein CAWSVTAYGYTF.

The rearrangement joins TRBV2 to TRBJ1-2; perhaps TRBD1 as D (6 bases). CDR3 length: 13 residues. V lost 7 bases, J lost 8 bases, and 17 bases lay in between. The germline CDR1 and CDR2 sequences are SNHLY and FYNNEI. In DNA, the CDR3 is TGTGCCAGCAATCGTGACAGGTTCGGGGGCTACACCTTC. Translated: CASNRDRFGGYTF.

The genes are TRBV6-1 and TRBJ1-1; tentative D call: TRBD1 (5 bases). The CDR3 totals 17 residues. The V gene lost 1 base and the J gene lost 5 bases, with 20 bases spanning the gap. From germline, CDR1 is MNHNS and CDR2 SASEGT. The CDR3 sequence: CASSEGIGARRWTEAFF. For the CDR3, the DNA is TGTGCCAGCAGTGAAGGAATTGGGGCAAGGCGGTGGACTGAAGCTTTCTTT.

The V and J genes are TRBV18 and TRBJ2-7; 8 bases align to TRBD1. Germline CDR1 KGHSH, CDR2 LQKENI. The J segment lost 1 base and the V segment lost 6 bases, leaving 8 bases of the junction unmatched. The CDR3 runs to 15 residues. This CDR3 reads CASSPDRASSYEQYF. The CDR3 DNA sequence: TGTGCCAGCTCTCCGGACAGGGCGAGTTCCTACGAGCAGTACTTC. Full variable domain (outside the CDR3, taken from reference TRBV18 and TRBJ2-7): NAGVMQNPRHLVRRRGQEARLRCSPMKGHSHVYWYRQLPEEGLKFMVYLQKENIIDESGMPKERFSAEFPKEGPSILRIQQVVRGDSAAYFCASSPDRASSYEQYFGPGTRLTVT.

CDR3 sequence: CASSSGGNQETQYF. In nucleotides, the CDR3 is TGTGCCAGTAGTTCAGGGGGCAACCAAGAGACCCAGTACTTC. The V and J genes are TRBV19 and TRBJ2-5; 8 bases are shared with TRBD1. In germline, CDR1 is LNHDA, CDR2 SQIVND (reference sequence). V shed 5 bases and J 0 bases; nucleotides not matched to a gene: 2. This CDR3 spans 14 amino acids.

The V gene is TRBV5-5, the J gene TRBJ1-6; D remains unclear. Germline-derived CDR1 and CDR2 are SGHKS and YYEKEE (reference sequence). V lost 3 bases and J 10 bases, leaving 17 bases between the germline ends. The CDR3 is made up of 15 amino acids. The CDR3 nucleotides read TGTGCCAGCAGCTCGCTGAGTCTTGCCGGGTCACCCCTCCACTTT. Amino acid sequence: CASSSLSLAGSPLHF.

The V and J genes are TRBV6-5 and TRBJ1-1, with D perhaps TRBD1 (6 bases). This CDR3 contains 16 residues. Germline values: CDR1 MNHEY, CDR2 SVGAGI. V was trimmed by 2 bases and J by 1 base, leaving 14 bases between them. Here the CDR3 DNA reads TGTGCCAGCAGTTACATGGGGGGGGCCTGGAACACTGAAGCTTTCTTT. Encoded protein: CASSYMGGAWNTEAFF.

This sequence joins TRBV6-5 and TRBJ2-2, with a tentative D call TRBD2 (6 bases). The V and J ends lost 6 bases and 6 bases respectively, with 11 bases between them. The CDR3 runs to 13 residues. From germline, CDR1 is MNHEY and CDR2 SVGAGI. The CDR3 nucleotides are TGTGCCAGCAGACGACTAGTTCCCGGGGAGCTGTTTTTT. It yields the protein CASRRLVPGELFF.

V gene TRBV28 combines with J gene TRBJ1-2; D uncertain. Germline assignment: CDR1 MDHEN and CDR2 SYDVKM. The CDR3 is made up of 15 amino acids. V was pared by 7 bases and J by 4 bases, with 19 bases between. The CDR3 protein is CASTKRSPKIYGYTF. In DNA form, the CDR3 reads TGTGCCAGCACCAAAAGAAGCCCCAAAATCTATGGCTACACCTTC.

CDR3 loop: CALSGRKNTEAFF. In nucleotides, the CDR3 is TGTGCCCTGTCGGGAAGGAAGAACACTGAAGCTTTCTTT. The rearrangement links TRBV9 to TRBJ1-1, with no clear D. CDR3 length: 13 residues. The germline CDR1 and CDR2 sequences are SGDLS and YYNGEE. Trimming pared 10 bases from V and 1 base from J, leaving 14 bases between. Looking up the rest from reference TRBV9 and TRBJ1-1 gives the full variable domain: DSGVTQTPKHLITATGQRVTLRCSPRSGDLSVYWYQQSLDQGLQFLIQYYNGEERAKGNILERFSAQQFPDLHSELNLSSLELGDSALYFCALSGRKNTEAFFGQGTRLTVV.

The chain employs TRBV5-6 and TRBJ2-3; D uncertain. V lost 5 bases to trimming and J lost 5 bases, with 12 bases between them. CDR1 is SGHDT and CDR2 is YYEEEE in the germline V gene. The CDR3 runs 13 residues. The CDR3 DNA sequence: TGTGCCAGCAGATACGCGTCGGTAGATACGCAGTATTTT. Translation gives CASRYASVDTQYF.

The rearrangement uses TRBV9 and TRBJ2-3; D is unclear. Per germline, CDR1 SGDLS and CDR2 YYNGEE. The CDR3 sequence is 14 residues long. V was trimmed by 3 bases and J by 0 bases, leaving 8 bases between them. The CDR3: CASSARLSTDTQYF. CDR3 sequence (DNA): TGTGCCAGCAGCGCGCGGTTAAGCACAGATACGCAGTATTTT.

On this clone: The junction departs from the called germline gene at one end, perhaps through a read error. CDR3 residues: CASTGAGVF. CDR3 in DNA: TGTGCCAGCACCGGGGCGGGGGTTTTT. The rearrangement uses TRBV6-4 and TRBJ1-4; the D gene is possibly TRBD1 (5 bases). The germline V gene encodes CDR1 MRHNA and CDR2 SNTAGT. This CDR3 has 9 residues.

The chain has TRBV5-1 and TRBJ2-7, with 7 bases identical to TRBD2. V was pared by 2 bases and J by 2 bases, with 10 bases of the junction left unmatched. This CDR3 has 16 residues. The germline V gene encodes CDR1 SGHRS and CDR2 YFSETQ. In DNA, the CDR3 is TGCGCCAGCAGCTTATCTTTTCGGGGAGGGGCCTACGAGCAGTACTTC. This sequence encodes CASSLSFRGGAYEQYF.

This clone came up a few times. This CDR3 is also generated by other DNA sequences in the sample. The chain employs TRBV28 and TRBJ1-5; tentative D call: TRBD1 (6 bases). Per germline, CDR1 MDHEN and CDR2 SYDVKM. The CDR3 extends over 13 amino acids. V lost 8 bases to trimming and J lost 4 bases, with 12 bases between them. DNA for the CDR3: TGTGCCAGCTGGGGTCAGGGGAATCAGCCCCAGCATTTT. It is translated as CASWGQGNQPQHF.